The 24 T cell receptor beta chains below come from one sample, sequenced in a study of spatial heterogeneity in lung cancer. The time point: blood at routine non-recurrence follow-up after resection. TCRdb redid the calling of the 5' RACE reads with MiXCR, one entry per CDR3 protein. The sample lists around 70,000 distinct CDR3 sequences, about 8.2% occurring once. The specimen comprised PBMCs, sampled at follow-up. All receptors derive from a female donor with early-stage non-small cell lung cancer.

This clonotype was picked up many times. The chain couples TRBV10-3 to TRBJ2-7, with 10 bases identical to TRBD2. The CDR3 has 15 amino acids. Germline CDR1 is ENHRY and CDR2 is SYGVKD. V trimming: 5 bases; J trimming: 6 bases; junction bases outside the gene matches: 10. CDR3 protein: CAISLRAGGAGEQYF. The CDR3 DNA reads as TGTGCCATCAGTCTCCGAGCGGGAGGGGCAGGCGAGCAGTACTTC.

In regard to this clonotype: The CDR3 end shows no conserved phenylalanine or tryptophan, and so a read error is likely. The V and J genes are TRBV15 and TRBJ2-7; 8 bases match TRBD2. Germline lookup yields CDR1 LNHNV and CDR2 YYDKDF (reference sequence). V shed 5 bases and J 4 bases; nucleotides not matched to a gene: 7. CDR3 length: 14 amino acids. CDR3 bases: TGTGCCACCAGCGGGGGTAGCGGGATATACGAGCAGTACTCC. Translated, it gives CATSGGSGIYEQYS.

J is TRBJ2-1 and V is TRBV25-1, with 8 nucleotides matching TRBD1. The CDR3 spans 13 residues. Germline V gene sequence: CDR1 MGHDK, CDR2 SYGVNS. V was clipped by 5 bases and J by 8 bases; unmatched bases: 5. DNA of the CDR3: TGTGCCAGCAGTTACTCAGGGGGCCATGAGCAGTTCTTC. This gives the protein CASSYSGGHEQFF.

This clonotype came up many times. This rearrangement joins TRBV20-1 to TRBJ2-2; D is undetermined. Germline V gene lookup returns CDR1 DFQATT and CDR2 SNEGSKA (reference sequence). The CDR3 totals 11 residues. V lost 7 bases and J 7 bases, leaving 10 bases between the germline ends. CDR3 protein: CSVDSDGELFF. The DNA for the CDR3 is TGCAGTGTTGACTCCGACGGGGAGCTGTTTTTT.

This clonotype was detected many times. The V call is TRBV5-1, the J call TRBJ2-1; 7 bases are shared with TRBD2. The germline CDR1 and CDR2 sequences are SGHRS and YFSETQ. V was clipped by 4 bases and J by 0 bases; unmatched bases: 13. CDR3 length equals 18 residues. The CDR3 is CASSPSHTSESSYNEQFF. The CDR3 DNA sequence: TGCGCCAGCAGCCCATCACACACTAGCGAGAGCTCCTACAATGAGCAGTTCTTC.

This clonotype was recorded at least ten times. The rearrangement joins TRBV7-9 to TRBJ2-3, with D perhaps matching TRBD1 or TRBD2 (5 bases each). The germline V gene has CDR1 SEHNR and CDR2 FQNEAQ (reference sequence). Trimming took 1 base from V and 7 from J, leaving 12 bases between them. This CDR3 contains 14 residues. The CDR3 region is CASSLVGAENTQYF. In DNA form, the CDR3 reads TGTGCCAGCAGCTTAGTCGGGGCCGAGAATACGCAGTATTTT. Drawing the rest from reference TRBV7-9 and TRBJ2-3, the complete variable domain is DTGVSQNPRHKITKRGQNVTFRCDPISEHNRLYWYRQTLGQGPEFLTYFQNEAQLEKSRLLSDRFSAERPKGSFSTLEIQRTEQGDSAMYLCASSLVGAENTQYFGPGTRLTVL.

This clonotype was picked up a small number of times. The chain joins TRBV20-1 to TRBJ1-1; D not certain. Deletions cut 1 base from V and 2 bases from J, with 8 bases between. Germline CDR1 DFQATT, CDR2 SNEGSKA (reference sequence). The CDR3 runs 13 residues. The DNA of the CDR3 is TGCAGTGCTAGAGTTCCGGCCAACACTGAAGCTTTCTTT. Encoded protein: CSARVPANTEAFF.

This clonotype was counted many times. The CDR3 reads CASSLGLGYQETQYF. The CDR3, as DNA: TGTGCCAGCAGCTTAGGACTGGGGTACCAAGAGACCCAGTACTTC. This rearrangement joins TRBV7-9 to TRBJ2-5; D is ambiguous. CDR1 SEHNR and CDR2 FQNEAQ come from the germline V gene (reference sequence). This CDR3 contains 15 residues. Trimming pared 1 base from V and 0 bases from J, leaving 9 bases between.

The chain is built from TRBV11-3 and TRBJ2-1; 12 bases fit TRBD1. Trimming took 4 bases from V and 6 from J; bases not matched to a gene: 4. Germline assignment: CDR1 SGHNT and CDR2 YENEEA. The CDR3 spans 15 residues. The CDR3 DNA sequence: TGTGCCAGCAGCTGGGGACAGGGGGCTGGCAATGAGCAGTTCTTC. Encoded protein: CASSWGQGAGNEQFF.

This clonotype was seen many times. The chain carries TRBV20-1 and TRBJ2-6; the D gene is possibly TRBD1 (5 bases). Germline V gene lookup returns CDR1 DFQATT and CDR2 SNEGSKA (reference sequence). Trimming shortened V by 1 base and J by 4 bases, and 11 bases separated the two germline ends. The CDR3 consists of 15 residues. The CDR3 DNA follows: TGCAGTGCTAGAGTCCCAGGGTCCGGGGCCAACGTCCTGACTTTC. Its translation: CSARVPGSGANVLTF.

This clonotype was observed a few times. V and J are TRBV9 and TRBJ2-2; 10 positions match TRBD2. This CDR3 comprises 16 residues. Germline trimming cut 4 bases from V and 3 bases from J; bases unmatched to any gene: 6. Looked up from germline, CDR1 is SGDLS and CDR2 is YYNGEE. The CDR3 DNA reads TGTGCCAGCAGCCTCACCGGGACTAGCGACACCGGGGAGCTGTTTTTT. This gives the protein CASSLTGTSDTGELFF.

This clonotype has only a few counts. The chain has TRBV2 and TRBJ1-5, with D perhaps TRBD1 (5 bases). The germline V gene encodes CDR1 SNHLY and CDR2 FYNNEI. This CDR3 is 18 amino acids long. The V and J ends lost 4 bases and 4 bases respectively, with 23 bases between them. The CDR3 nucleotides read TGTGCCAGCAGTGGGCTTCTTTCTACCGGGACGCAAAATCAGCCCCAGCATTTT. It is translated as CASSGLLSTGTQNQPQHF.

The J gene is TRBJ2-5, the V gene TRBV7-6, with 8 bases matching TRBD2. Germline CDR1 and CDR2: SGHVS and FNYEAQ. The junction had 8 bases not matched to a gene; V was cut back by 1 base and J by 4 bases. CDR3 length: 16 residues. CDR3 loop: CASSLGTSRLGETQYF. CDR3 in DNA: TGTGCCAGCAGCTTAGGGACTAGCCGATTGGGAGAGACCCAGTACTTC.

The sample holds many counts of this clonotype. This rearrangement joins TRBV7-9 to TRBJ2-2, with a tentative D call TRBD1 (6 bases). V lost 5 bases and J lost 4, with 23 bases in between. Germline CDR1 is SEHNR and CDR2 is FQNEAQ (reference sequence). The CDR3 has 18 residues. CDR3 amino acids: CASSPISNYRVSTGELFF. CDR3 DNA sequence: TGTGCCAGCAGCCCAATCTCAAACTACAGGGTCTCCACCGGGGAGCTGTTTTTT.

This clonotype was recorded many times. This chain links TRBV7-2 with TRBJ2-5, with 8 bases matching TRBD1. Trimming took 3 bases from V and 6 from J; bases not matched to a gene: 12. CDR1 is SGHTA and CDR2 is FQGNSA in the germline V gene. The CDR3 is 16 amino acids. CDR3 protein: CASSFEGSGGWKTQYF. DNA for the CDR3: TGTGCCAGCAGCTTTGAGGGATCAGGGGGCTGGAAGACCCAGTACTTC.

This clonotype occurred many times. The CDR3 sequence is CATSSAGKQQYF. DNA of the CDR3: TGTGCCACCAGCAGTGCAGGAAAGCAGCAGTACTTC. This chain uses TRBV15 with TRBJ2-7, with unresolved D. This CDR3 comprises 12 residues. In germline, CDR1 is LNHNV, CDR2 YYDKDF (reference sequence). The ends were cut back, 3 bases at V and 8 bases at J, with 11 bases in the middle.

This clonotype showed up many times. The CDR3 protein is CASSQQGLAGMEGEQFF. The CDR3 nucleotides read TGTGCCAGCAGCCAACAAGGACTAGCGGGAATGGAGGGTGAGCAGTTCTTC. The rearrangement uses TRBV3-1 and TRBJ2-1; TRBD2 aligns across 12 bases. The CDR3 totals 17 residues. CDR1 and CDR2 from the germline V gene are LGHDT and YNNKEL (reference sequence). The J segment lost 9 bases and the V segment lost 2 bases, leaving 11 bases of the junction unmatched.

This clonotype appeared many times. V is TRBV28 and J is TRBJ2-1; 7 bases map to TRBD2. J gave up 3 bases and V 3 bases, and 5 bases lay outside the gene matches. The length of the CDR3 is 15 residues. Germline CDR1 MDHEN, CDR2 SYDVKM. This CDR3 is CASSFPAGSYNEQFF. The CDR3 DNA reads TGTGCCAGCAGTTTCCCAGCGGGGAGCTACAATGAGCAGTTCTTC.

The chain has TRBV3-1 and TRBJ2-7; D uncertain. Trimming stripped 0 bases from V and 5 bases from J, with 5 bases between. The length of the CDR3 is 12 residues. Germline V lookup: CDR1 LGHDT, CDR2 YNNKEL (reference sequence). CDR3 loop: CASSQDPNEQYF. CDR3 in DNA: TGTGCCAGCAGCCAAGATCCGAACGAGCAGTACTTC.

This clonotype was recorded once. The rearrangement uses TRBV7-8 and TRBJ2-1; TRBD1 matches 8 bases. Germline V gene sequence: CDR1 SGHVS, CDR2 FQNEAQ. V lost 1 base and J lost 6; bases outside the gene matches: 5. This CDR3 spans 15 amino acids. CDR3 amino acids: CASSLGRGQVNEQFF. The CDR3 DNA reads TGTGCCAGCAGCTTAGGCAGGGGGCAGGTCAATGAGCAGTTCTTC.

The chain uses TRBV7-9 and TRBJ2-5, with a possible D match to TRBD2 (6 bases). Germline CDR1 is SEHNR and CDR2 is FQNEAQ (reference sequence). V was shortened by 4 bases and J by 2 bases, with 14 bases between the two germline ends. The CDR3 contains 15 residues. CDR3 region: CASSSLVGGQETQYF. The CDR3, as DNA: TGTGCCAGCAGCTCACTTGTGGGGGGTCAAGAGACCCAGTACTTC.

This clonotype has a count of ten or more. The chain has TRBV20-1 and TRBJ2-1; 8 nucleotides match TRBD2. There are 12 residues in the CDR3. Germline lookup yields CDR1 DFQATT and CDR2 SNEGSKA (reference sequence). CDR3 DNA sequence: TGCATTGCGAGCGGGAGCGACAATGAGCAGTTCTTC. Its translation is CIASGSDNEQFF.

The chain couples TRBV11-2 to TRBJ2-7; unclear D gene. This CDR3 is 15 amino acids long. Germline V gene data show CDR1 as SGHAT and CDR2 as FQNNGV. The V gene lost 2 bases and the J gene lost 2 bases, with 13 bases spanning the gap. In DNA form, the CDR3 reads TGTGCCAGCAGCTTAAGTGGAACCGAGACCTACGAGCAGTACTTC. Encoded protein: CASSLSGTETYEQYF.

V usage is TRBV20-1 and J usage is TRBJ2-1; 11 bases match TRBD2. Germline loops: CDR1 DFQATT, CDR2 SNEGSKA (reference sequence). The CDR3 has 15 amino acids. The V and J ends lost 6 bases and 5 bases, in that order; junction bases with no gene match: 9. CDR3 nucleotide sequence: TGCAGTGCGAGGTCCGGGACTAGCGGTCACAATGAGCAGTTCTTC. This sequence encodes CSARSGTSGHNEQFF.